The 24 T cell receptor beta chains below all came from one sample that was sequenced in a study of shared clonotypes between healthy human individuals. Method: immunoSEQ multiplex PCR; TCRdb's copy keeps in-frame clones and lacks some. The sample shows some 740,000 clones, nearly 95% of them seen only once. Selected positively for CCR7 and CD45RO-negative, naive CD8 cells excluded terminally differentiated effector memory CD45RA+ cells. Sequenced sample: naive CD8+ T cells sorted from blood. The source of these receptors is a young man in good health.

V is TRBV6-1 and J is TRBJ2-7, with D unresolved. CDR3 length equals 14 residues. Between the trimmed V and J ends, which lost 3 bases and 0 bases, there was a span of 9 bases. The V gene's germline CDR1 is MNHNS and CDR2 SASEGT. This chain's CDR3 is CASSDVSISYEQYF. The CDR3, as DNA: TGTGCCAGCAGTGACGTTAGTATCTCCTACGAGCAGTACTTC.

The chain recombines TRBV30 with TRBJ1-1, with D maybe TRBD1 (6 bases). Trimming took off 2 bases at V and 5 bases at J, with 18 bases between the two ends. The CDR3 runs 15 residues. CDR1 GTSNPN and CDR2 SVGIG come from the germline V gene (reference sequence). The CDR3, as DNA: TGTGCCTGGAGTTACAATGGGGGCCGGGGGACTGAAGCTTTCTTT. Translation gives CAWSYNGGRGTEAFF.

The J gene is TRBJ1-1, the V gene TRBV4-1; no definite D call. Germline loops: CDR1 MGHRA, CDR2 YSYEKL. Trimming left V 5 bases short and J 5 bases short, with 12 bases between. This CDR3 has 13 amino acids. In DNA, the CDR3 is TGCGCCAGCAGCTTCCAGCAGAGAACTGAAGCTTTCTTT. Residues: CASSFQQRTEAFF.

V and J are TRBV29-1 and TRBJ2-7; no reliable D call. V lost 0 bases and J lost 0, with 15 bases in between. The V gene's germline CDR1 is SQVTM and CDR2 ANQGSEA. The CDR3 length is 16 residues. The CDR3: CSVEESVGSYSYEQYF. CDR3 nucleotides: TGCAGCGTTGAAGAATCCGTCGGGTCCTACTCCTACGAGCAGTACTTC.

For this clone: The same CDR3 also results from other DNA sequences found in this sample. CDR3 sequence reads: CASSPGDSYEQYF. The CDR3 DNA is TGTGCCAGCAGCCCCGGGGATTCCTACGAGCAGTACTTC. The chain employs TRBV7-9 and TRBJ2-7, with a tentative D call TRBD2 (5 bases). V was trimmed by 5 bases and J by 1 base, leaving 9 bases between them. Per the germline V gene, CDR1 is SEHNR and CDR2 is FQNEAQ (reference sequence). The CDR3 runs to 13 residues.

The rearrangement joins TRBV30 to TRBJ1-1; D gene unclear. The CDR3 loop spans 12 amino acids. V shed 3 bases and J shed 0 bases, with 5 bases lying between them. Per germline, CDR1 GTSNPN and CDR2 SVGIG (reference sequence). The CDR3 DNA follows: TGTGCCTGGAGCCTTATGAACACTGAAGCTTTCTTT. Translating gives CAWSLMNTEAFF. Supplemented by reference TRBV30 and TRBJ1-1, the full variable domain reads SQTIHQWPATLVQPVGSPLSLECTVEGTSNPNLYWYRQAAGRGLQLLFYSVGIGQISSEVPQNLSASRPQDRQFILSSKKLLLSDSGFYLCAWSLMNTEAFFGQGTRLTVV.

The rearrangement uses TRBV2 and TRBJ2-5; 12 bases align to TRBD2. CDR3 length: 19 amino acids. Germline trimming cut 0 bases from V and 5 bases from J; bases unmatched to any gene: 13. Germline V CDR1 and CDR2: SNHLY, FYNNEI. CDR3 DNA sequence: TGTGCCAGCAGTGAAGCGCTTCTAGGACTAGCGGGAATGAGGGAGACCCAGTACTTC. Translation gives CASSEALLGLAGMRETQYF.

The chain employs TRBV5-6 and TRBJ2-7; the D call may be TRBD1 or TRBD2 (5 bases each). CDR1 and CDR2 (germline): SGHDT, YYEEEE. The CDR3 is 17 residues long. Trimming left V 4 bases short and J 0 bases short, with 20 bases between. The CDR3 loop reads CASSATILRDGSYEQYF. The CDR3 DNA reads TGTGCCAGCAGCGCGACCATCCTCCGGGACGGCTCCTACGAGCAGTACTTC.

In DNA, the CDR3 is TGCGCCAGCAGCTTGGCCCGCGGACTAGCGGGGACCGGGGAGCTGTTTTTT. Translation gives CASSLARGLAGTGELFF. V and J are TRBV5-1 and TRBJ2-2, with TRBD2 matching over 12 bases. Trimming at V came to 0 bases and at J to 5 bases, leaving 5 bases not matched to a gene. The CDR3 loop spans 17 amino acids. Germline CDR1 and CDR2: SGHRS and YFSETQ.

The CDR3 DNA sequence: TGCGCCAGCAGCCAAGGACTTTCCCCTTTTAACGAGCAGTACTTC. Its translation: CASSQGLSPFNEQYF. The chain has TRBV4-1 and TRBJ2-7; no definite D call. Germline CDR1 and CDR2: MGHRA and YSYEKL. CDR3 size: 15 residues. V was pared by 1 base and J by 5 bases, with 15 bases between.

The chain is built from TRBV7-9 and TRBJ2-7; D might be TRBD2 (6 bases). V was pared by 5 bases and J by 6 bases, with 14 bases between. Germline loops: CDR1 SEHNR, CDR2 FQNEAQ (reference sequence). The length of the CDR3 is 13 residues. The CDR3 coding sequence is TGTGCCAGCAGCCCGACTAGTCCCCCCGAGCAGTACTTC. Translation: CASSPTSPPEQYF.

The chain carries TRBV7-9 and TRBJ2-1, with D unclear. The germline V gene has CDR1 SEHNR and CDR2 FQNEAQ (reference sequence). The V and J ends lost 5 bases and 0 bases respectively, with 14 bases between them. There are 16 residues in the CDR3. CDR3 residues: CASSPRVLSSYNEQFF. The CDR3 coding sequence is TGTGCCAGCAGCCCCCGGGTTCTAAGCTCCTACAATGAGCAGTTCTTC.

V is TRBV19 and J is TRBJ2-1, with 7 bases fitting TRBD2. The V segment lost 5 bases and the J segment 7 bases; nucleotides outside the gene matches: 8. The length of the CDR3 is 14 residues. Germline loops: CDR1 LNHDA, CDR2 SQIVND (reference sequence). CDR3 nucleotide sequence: TGTGCCAGTAGTCATGCGGGAGTAGGGAATGAGCAGTTCTTC. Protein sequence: CASSHAGVGNEQFF.

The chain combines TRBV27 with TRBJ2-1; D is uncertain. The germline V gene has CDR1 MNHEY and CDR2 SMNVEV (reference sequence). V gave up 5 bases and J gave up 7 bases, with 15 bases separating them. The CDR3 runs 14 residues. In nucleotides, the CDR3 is TGTGCCAGCAGTGTTGCACGGACGGAGAATGAGCAGTTCTTC. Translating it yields CASSVARTENEQFF.

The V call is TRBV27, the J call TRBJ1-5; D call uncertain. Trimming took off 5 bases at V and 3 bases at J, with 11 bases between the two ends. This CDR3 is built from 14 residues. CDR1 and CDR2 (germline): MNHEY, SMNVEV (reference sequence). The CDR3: CASSPEGYNQPQHF. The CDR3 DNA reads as TGTGCCAGCAGTCCGGAGGGTTACAATCAGCCCCAGCATTTT.

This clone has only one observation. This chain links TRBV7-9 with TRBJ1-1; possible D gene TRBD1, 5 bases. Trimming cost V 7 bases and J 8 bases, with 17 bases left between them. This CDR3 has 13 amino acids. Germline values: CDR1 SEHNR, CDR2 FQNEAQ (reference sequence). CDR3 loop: CASTPGSGGEAFF. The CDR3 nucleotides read TGTGCCAGCACCCCGGGGTCCGGGGGGGAAGCTTTCTTT.

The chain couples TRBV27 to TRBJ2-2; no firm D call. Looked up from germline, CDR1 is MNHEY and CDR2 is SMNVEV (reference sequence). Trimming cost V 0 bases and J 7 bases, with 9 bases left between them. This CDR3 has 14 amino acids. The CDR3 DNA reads TGTGCCAGCAGTTTATCGGAAATGGGCGGGGAGCTGTTTTTT. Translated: CASSLSEMGGELFF.

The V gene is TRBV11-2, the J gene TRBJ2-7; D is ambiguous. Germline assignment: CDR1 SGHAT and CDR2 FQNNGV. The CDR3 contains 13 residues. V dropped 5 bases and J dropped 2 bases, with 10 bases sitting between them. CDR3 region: CASSRILPYEQYF. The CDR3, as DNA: TGTGCCAGCAGCCGTATCCTACCCTACGAGCAGTACTTC.

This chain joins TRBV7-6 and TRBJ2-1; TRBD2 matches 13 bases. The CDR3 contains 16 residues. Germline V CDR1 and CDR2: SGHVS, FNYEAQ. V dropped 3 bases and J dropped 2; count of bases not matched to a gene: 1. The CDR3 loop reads CASSLTSGRPYNEQFF. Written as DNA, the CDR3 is TGTGCCAGCAGCTTGACTAGCGGGAGGCCCTACAATGAGCAGTTCTTC. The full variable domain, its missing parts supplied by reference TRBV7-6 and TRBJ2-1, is GAGVSQSPRYKVTKRGQDVALRCDPISGHVSLYWYRQALGQGPEFLTYFNYEAQQDKSGLPNDRFSAERPEGSISTLTIQRTEQRDSAMYRCASSLTSGRPYNEQFFGPGTRLTVL.

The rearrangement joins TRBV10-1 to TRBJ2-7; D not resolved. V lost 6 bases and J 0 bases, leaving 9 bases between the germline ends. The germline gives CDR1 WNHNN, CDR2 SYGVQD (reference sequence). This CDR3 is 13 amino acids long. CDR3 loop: CASSDGSSYEQYF. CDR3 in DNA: TGCGCCAGCAGCGACGGAAGCTCCTACGAGCAGTACTTC.

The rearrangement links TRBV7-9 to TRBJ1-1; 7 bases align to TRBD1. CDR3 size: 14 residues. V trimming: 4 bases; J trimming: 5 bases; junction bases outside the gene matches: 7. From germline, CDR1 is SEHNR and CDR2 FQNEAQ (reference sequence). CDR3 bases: TGTGCCAGCAGCTCGGGGGACAGATGGACTGAAGCTTTCTTT. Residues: CASSSGDRWTEAFF.

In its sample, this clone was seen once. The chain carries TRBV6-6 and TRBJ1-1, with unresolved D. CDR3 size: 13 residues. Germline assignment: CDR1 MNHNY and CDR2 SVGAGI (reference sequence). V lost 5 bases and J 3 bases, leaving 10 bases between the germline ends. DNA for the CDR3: TGTGCCAGCAGTCAGGTCGCGGACACTGAAGCTTTCTTT. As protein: CASSQVADTEAFF.

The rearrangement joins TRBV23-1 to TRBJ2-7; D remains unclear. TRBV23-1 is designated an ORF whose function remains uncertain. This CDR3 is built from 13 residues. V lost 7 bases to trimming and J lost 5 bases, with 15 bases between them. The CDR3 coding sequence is TGCGCCAGCACGCCCCTCCGTATCGACGAGCAGTACTTC. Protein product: CASTPLRIDEQYF.

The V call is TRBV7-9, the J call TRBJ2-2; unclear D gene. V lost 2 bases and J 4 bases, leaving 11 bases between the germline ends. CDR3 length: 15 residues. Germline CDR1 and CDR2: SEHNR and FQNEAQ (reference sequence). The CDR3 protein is CASSLSGLGTGELFF. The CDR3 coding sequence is TGTGCCAGCAGCTTATCGGGTTTAGGCACCGGGGAGCTGTTTTTT.